This T cell receptor beta chain derives from a study of blood T cell repertoires in COVID-19. Study-level background: T cells, B-cell-depleted T cells, or PBMCs supplied cDNA or gDNA.

Germline V gene data show CDR1 as SGHAT and CDR2 as FQNNGV. The CDR3 consists of 15 residues. The V end lost 5 bases, the J end lost 2 bases, and 13 bases lay between the germline ends. The authors' processing: Reference gene primer amplification gave nucleated cell count estimates. Data came from immunoSEQ multiplex PCR; TCRdb stores just in-frame clones and leaves some out. V and J calls and clone size are as listed in that table; D and trimming were resolved from the DNA. This sample yields about 270,000 clones, of which 70% to 90% are seen a single time; approximately 10% belongs to the top ten. J is TRBJ1-3 and V is TRBV11-2; D may be TRBD1 (5 bases). What was sequenced was peripheral blood. This TCR derives from a woman between 70 and 85 years old with acute or convalescent COVID-19. The CDR3 DNA is TGTGCCAGCAGCCCCTCGGGGGAGACTGGAAACACCATATATTTT. It encodes CASSPSGETGNTIYF.